This T cell receptor beta chain was identified during a study of blood T cell repertoires in COVID-19. The study counted Cohort 3 donors as recovered given two negative PCRs, clearance, or symptom resolution. The CDR3 runs 14 residues. Germline V gene sequence: CDR1 SGHDT, CDR2 YYEEEE. Trimming shortened V by 0 bases and J by 7 bases, and 14 bases separated the two germline ends. Sequenced by immunoSEQ multiplex PCR; TCRdb stores in-frame clones only, minus some. The sample includes a few hundred thousand clones, around 83% of them seen just once. Sequenced material: PBMCs or T cells enriched from blood (not recorded which). The chain recombines TRBV5-6 with TRBJ2-7; D possibly corresponds to TRBD2 (6 bases). The source is a woman aged 45-59 years who had recovered from COVID-19. As DNA, the CDR3 is TGTGCCAGCAGCTTGGTAGGGACCGGGGGTGAGCAGTACTTC. Protein sequence: CASSLVGTGGEQYF.